The T cell receptor (beta chain) described here comes from a study of blood T cell repertoires in COVID-19. Study-level background: Specimens from acute and convalescent COVID-19 originated in the United States, Italy and Spain.

The germline V gene encodes CDR1 SGHRS and CDR2 YFSETQ. With V trimmed by 0 bases and J by 0 bases, 2 bases remained unmatched. The CDR3 totals 18 residues. Original methodology: The assay estimated nucleated cells by amplifying reference gene primers. Libraries were prepared by immunoSEQ multiplex PCR; TCRdb keeps only in-frame clonotypes and omits some of them. The DNA was the basis for D and trimming; V, J and clone size are from that table. The profile shows 370,000 or so clones, 81% of them singletons. What was sequenced was peripheral blood. The V gene is TRBV5-1, the J gene TRBJ2-1; 14 nucleotides match TRBD2. The sequence was obtained from a human donor with acute or convalescent COVID-19. The donor label of this sample is uncertain. The CDR3: CASSLGLAGGRSYNEQFF. The CDR3, as DNA: TGCGCCAGCAGCTTGGGACTAGCGGGGGGGCGCTCCTACAATGAGCAGTTCTTC.